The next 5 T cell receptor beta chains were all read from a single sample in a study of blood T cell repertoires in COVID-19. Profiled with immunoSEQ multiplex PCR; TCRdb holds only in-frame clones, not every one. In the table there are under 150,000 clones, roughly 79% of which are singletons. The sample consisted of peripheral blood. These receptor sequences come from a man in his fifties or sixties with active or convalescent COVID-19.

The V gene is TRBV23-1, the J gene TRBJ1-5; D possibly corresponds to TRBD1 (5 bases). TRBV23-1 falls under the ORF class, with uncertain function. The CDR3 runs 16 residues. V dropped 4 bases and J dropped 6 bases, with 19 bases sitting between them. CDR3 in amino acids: CASSRREGRPFQPQHF. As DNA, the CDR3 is TGCGCCAGCAGTCGAAGGGAGGGGCGCCCCTTTCAGCCCCAGCATTTT.

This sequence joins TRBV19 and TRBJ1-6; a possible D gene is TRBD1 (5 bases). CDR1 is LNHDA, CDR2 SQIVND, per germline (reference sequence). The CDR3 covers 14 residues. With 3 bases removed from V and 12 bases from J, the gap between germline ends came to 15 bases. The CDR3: CASSITGDSKPLHF. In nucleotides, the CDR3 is TGTGCCAGTAGTATCACTGGAGACAGTAAACCCCTCCACTTT. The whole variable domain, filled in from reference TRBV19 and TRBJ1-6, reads DGGITQSPKYLFRKEGQNVTLSCEQNLNHDAMYWYRQDPGQGLRLIYYSQIVNDFQKGDIAEGYSVSREKKESFPLTVTSAQKNPTAFYLCASSITGDSKPLHFGNGTRLTVT.

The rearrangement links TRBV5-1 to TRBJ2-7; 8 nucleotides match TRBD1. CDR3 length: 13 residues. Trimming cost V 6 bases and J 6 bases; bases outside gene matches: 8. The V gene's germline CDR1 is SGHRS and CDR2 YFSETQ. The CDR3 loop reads CASNQGANGEQYF. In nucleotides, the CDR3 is TGCGCCAGCAATCAGGGGGCGAACGGCGAGCAGTACTTC.

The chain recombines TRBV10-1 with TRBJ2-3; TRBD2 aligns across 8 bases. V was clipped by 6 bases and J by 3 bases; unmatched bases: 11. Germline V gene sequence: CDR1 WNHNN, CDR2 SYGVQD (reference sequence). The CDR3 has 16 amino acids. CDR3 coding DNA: TGCGCCAGCAGACTCGGACTAGCAAGAAGGACAGATACGCAGTATTTT. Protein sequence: CASRLGLARRTDTQYF.

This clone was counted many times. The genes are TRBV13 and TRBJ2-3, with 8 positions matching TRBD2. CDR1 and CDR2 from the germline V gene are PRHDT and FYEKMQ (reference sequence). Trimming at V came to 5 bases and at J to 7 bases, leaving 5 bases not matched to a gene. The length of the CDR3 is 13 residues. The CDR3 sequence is CASSPGTSNTQYF. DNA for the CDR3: TGTGCCAGCAGCCCCGGGACTAGTAATACGCAGTATTTT.